This paragraph reports one T cell receptor (beta chain). Antigen: not known. The TCRbeta library incorporated unique molecular identifiers. TCRdb used MiXCR to reprocess the PCR reads, holding one entry per CDR3 protein. Among approximately 430,000 distinct CDR3 sequences listed, roughly 17% were seen once. These data belong to a study of T-cell reconstitution after alpha-beta-depleted transplantation in children. Trimming cost V 3 bases and J 12 bases, with 12 bases left between them. This CDR3 is built from 12 residues. Germline CDR1 reads LGHNA; CDR2 reads YSLEER. Study outcomes and limitations: There were some patients whose high TCRbeta diversity at day 60 came from surviving recipient T cells and thymic progenitors. Counts and diversity of T cells one year after transplant came mostly from newly produced T cells. By about two months after transplant, alpha-beta T cells reportedly arose from several hundred graft clones that had expanded.

The receptor's source is a boy in the first two years of life who had a stem cell transplant for Wiskott-Aldrich syndrome, so the T cells may come from the graft donor. Sequenced here: PBMCs, mostly from graft donor cells, sampled 360 days after TCRalphabeta/CD19-depleted stem cell transplant. The chain has TRBV4-3 and TRBJ2-1, with unresolved D. The CDR3 sequence: CASSHSSGRQFF. CDR3 coding DNA: TGCGCCAGCAGCCATAGTTCCGGACGGCAGTTCTTC.